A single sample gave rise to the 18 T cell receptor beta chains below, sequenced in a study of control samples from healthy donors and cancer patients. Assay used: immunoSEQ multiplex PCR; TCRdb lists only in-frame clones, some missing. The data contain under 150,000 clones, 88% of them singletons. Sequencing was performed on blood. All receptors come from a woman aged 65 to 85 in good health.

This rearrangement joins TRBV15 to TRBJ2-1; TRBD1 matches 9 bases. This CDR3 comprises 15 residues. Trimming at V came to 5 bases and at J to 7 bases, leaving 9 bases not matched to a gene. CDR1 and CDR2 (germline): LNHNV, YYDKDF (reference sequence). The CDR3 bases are TGTGCCACCAGCGCACCGGGACAGGGCATGAATGAGCAGTTCTTC. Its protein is CATSAPGQGMNEQFF.

This chain's CDR3 is CASSPPRDTQYF. The CDR3 coding sequence is TGTGCCAGCAGCCCTCCACGGGATACGCAGTATTTT. The rearrangement links TRBV7-2 to TRBJ2-3; no reliable D call. The length of the CDR3 is 12 residues. The germline V gene has CDR1 SGHTA and CDR2 FQGNSA. The germline V and J ends were trimmed by 5 bases and 6 bases, with 9 bases remaining between them.

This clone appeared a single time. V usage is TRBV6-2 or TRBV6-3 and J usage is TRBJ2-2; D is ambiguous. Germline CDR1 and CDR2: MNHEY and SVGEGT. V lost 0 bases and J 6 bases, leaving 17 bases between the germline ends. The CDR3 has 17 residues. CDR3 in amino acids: CASSYSPQWGGAGELFF. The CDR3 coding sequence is TGTGCCAGCAGTTACTCCCCCCAGTGGGGTGGGGCCGGGGAGCTGTTTTTT.

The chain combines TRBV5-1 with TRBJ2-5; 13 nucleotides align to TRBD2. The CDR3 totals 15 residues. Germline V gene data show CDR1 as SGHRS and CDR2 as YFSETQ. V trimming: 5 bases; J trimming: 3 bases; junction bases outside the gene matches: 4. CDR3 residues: CASRFGLAGEETQYF. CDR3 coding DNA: TGCGCCAGCAGATTCGGACTAGCGGGGGAAGAGACCCAGTACTTC.

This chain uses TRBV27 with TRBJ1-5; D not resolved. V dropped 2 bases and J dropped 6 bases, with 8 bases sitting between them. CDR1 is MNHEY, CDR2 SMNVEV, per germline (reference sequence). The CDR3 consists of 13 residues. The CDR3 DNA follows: TGTGCCAGCAGTTTAGGAAGGGCTCAGCCCCAGCATTTT. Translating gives CASSLGRAQPQHF.

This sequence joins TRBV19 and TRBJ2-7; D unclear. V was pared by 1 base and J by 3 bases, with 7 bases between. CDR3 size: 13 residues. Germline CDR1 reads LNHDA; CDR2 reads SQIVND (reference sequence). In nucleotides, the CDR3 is TGTGCCAGTAGTATAGGCAACAACTACGAGCAGTACTTC. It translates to CASSIGNNYEQYF.

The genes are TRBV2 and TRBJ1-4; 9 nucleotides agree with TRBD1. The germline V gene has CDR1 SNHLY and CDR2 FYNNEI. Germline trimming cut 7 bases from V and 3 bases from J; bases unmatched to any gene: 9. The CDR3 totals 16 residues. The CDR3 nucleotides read TGTGCCAGCAACCGGGACAGGGTGCTATCTAATGAAAAACTGTTTTTT. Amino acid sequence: CASNRDRVLSNEKLFF.

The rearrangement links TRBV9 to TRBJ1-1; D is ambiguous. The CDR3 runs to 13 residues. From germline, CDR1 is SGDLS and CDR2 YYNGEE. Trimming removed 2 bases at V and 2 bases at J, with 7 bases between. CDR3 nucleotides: TGTGCCAGCAGCGTCGAATTAAACACTGAAGCTTTCTTT. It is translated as CASSVELNTEAFF.

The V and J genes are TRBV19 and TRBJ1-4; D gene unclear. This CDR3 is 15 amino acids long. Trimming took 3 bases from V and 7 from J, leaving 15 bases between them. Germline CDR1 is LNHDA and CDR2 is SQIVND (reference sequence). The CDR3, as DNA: TGTGCCAGTAGTATTCTGGGGAACGGTGGTGAAAAACTGTTTTTT. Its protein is CASSILGNGGEKLFF.

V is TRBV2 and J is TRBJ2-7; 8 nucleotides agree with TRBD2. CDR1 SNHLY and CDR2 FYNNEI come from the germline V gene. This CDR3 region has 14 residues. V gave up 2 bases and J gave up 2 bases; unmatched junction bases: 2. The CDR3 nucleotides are TGTGCCAGCAGTGAACACGGGGGGGCCTACGAGCAGTACTTC. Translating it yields CASSEHGGAYEQYF.

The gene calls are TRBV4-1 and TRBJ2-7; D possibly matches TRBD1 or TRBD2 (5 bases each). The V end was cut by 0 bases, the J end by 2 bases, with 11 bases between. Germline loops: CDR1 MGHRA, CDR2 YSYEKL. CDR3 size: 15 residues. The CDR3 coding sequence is TGCGCCAGCAGCCAAGACGGGACCTCGACCTACGAGCAGTACTTC. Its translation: CASSQDGTSTYEQYF.

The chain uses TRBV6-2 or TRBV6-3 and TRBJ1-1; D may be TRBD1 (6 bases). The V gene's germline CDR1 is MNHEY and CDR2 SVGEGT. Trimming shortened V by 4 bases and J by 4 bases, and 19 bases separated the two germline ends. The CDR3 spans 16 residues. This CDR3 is CASSSPGHPRTTEAFF. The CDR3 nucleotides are TGTGCCAGCAGTTCCCCGGGACACCCCAGGACCACTGAAGCTTTCTTT.

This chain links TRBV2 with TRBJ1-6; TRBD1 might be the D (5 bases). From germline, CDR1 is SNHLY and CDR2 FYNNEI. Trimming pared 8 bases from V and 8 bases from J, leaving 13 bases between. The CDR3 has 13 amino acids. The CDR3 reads CASHGGGYSPLHF. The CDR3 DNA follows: TGTGCCAGCCATGGGGGGGGTTATTCACCCCTCCACTTT.

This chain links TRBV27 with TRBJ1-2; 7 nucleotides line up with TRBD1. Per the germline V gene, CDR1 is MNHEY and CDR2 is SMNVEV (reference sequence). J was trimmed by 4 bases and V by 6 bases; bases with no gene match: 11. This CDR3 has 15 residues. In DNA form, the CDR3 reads TGTGCCAGCAGAAAGCCAGGGACAGTCCCCTATGGCTACACCTTC. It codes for CASRKPGTVPYGYTF.

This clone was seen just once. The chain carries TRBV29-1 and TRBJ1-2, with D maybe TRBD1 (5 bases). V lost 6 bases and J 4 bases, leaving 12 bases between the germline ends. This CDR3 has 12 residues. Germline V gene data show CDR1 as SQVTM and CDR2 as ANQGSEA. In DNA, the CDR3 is TGCAGCGTAGGACATAGGGTCTATGGCTACACCTTC. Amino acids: CSVGHRVYGYTF.

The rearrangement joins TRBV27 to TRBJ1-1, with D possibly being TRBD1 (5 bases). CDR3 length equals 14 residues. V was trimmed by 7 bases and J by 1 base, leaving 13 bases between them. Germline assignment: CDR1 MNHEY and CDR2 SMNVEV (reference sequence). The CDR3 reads CASKKSTANTEAFF. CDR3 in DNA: TGTGCCAGCAAAAAATCGACAGCGAACACTGAAGCTTTCTTT.

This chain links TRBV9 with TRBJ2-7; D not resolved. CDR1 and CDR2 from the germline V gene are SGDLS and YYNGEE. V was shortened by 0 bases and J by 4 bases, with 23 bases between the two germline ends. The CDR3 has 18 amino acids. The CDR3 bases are TGTGCCAGCAGCGTAGGTTTTAATCTTGGCGGCAAAAAATACGAGCAGTACTTC. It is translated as CASSVGFNLGGKKYEQYF.

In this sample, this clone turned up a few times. CDR3 sequence: CASREGAGGLDTQYF. The CDR3 nucleotides are TGTGCCAGCAGGGAGGGAGCGGGGGGCCTTGATACGCAGTATTTT. The gene calls are TRBV2 and TRBJ2-3, with TRBD2 identical over 9 bases. CDR1 SNHLY and CDR2 FYNNEI come from the germline V gene. The CDR3 totals 15 residues. The V segment lost 6 bases and the J segment 6 bases; nucleotides outside the gene matches: 10.